This T cell receptor beta chain was captured in a study of long-term antiretroviral therapy in people with HIV. Points from the study as a whole: All blood samples came from the years 2004 to 2017, possibly under older ART regimens. Repertoire composition at all time points was dominated by clones that had expanded before ART. Following ART, diversity rose but still fell short of transplant donor controls.

Sequencing relied on immunoSEQ assay v3.0, run at survey level. Sequencing had a target that covered roughly 40,000-55,000 T-cell genomes per sample. Profiled with immunoSEQ multiplex PCR; TCRdb holds only in-frame clones, not every one. The sample gives approximately 15,000 clones, roughly 82% of which show up once; about 7% is in the top ten. Only one count was recorded for this clone. Its antigen remains unknown. After removal of 0 bases from V and 2 bases from J, the junction contained 1 base not matched to a gene. This CDR3 is 14 amino acids long. From germline, CDR1 is SGHNT and CDR2 YYREEE (reference sequence).

Sequenced here: unsorted PBMCs, sampled 0.4 years after starting antiretroviral therapy. This sequence was found in a man aged 25-45 years with HIV. This chain uses TRBV5-4 with TRBJ1-1; 7 nucleotides align to TRBD1. The CDR3 coding sequence is TGTGCCAGCAGCTTGGAAGGGGGCAACACTGAAGCTTTCTTT. Translation gives CASSLEGGNTEAFF. Full variable domain (outside the CDR3, taken from reference TRBV5-4 and TRBJ1-1): ETGVTQSPTHLIKTRGQQVTLRCSSQSGHNTVSWYQQALGQGPQFIFQYYREEENGRGNFPPRFSGLQFPNYSSELNVNALELDDSALYLCASSLEGGNTEAFFGQGTRLTVV.